These 29 T cell receptor beta chains originate from one sample sequenced in a study of T cells in Graves' hyperthyroidism and ophthalmopathy. TCR beta CDR3 sequences were amplified from RNA transcripts. The HTBI set primed first-round TCR CDR3 RT-PCR. TCRdb analysed the multiplex PCR reads with MiXCR anew, one entry per CDR3 protein. The sample has over 350,000 distinct CDR3 sequences, around 15% seen once. The sequencing sample was made of blood. The receptors come from a man aged 50 to 59 with Graves' ophthalmopathy.

This clonotype was seen many times. The genes are TRBV3-1 and TRBJ2-7, with D possibly matching TRBD2 (5 bases). The CDR3 contains 13 residues. Germline V gene data show CDR1 as LGHDT and CDR2 as YNNKEL (reference sequence). V lost 1 base, J lost 6 bases, and 10 bases lay in between. The CDR3 spells CASSQVEAGEQYF. The CDR3 coding sequence is TGTGCCAGCAGCCAAGTTGAGGCGGGCGAGCAGTACTTC.

At least ten counts were recorded for this clonotype. This rearrangement joins TRBV11-2 to TRBJ2-5; a possible D gene is TRBD2 (6 bases). The CDR3 loop spans 17 amino acids. CDR1 is SGHAT and CDR2 is FQNNGV in the germline V gene. V was pared by 0 bases and J by 1 base, with 15 bases between. The CDR3, as DNA: TGTGCCAGCAGCTTAGAAGAAGTGGGAGGCGGCCAAGAGACCCAGTACTTC. Translated, it gives CASSLEEVGGGQETQYF.

This clonotype was seen many times. The junction and the germline gene differ at one end; a read error may be behind it. This CDR3 is CSPSSGADTQYF. CDR3 DNA sequence: TGCAGTCCTAGCAGCGGGGCAGATACGCAGTATTTT. The V and J genes are TRBV20-1 and TRBJ2-3, with 7 bases matching TRBD2. This CDR3 comprises 12 residues. Germline values: CDR1 DFQATT, CDR2 SNEGSKA (reference sequence).

The chain employs TRBV24-1 and TRBJ1-1; 7 bases are shared with TRBD1. With 9 bases clipped from V and 3 bases from J, the junction kept 6 bases outside the gene matches. The CDR3 extends over 13 amino acids. Germline V lookup: CDR1 KGHDR, CDR2 SFDVKD. The DNA for the CDR3 is TGTGCCACCCGAGGAGGGGGCCACACTGAAGCTTTCTTT. Translation gives CATRGGGHTEAFF.

This clonotype was seen at least ten times. The gene calls are TRBV5-1 and TRBJ2-5; 7 bases agree with TRBD1. V trimming: 4 bases; J trimming: 1 base; junction bases outside the gene matches: 4. The CDR3 is 14 residues long. Germline CDR1 is SGHRS and CDR2 is YFSETQ. The CDR3 region has the DNA TGCGCCAGCAGCCGCCGGGACAGCCAAGAGACCCAGTACTTC. Residues: CASSRRDSQETQYF.

This clonotype showed up many times. The chain combines TRBV5-1 with TRBJ2-1; 7 bases are a match to TRBD1. The CDR3 has 14 amino acids. CDR1 SGHRS and CDR2 YFSETQ come from the germline V gene. Trimming removed 3 bases from V and 10 bases from J; junction bases left unmatched: 10. For the CDR3, the DNA is TGCGCCAGCAGCTCGAACCCGGCGACAGGGGAGCAGTTCTTC. It specifies CASSSNPATGEQFF.

V is TRBV5-1 and J is TRBJ2-1, with 12 bases matching TRBD2. Germline V gene data show CDR1 as SGHRS and CDR2 as YFSETQ. The CDR3 is 16 residues long. V lost 0 bases to trimming and J lost 6 bases; unmatched junction nucleotides: 4. The CDR3 nucleotides are TGCGCCAGCAGCTTGGCTGGACTAGCGGGAAGCAATGAGCAGTTCTTC. Translation: CASSLAGLAGSNEQFF.

The gene calls are TRBV4-1 and TRBJ2-7; D is possibly TRBD1 (5 bases). In germline, CDR1 is MGHRA, CDR2 YSYEKL. The CDR3 totals 14 residues. Trimming removed 3 bases from V and 7 bases from J, with 16 bases in between. CDR3 residues: CASSHSRTPGEQYF. The CDR3 DNA is TGCGCCAGCAGCCATTCGCGGACACCTGGAGAGCAGTACTTC.

This clonotype has more than one count but fewer than ten. This chain uses TRBV28 with TRBJ2-1; tentatively, D is TRBD1 (6 bases). Trimming cost V 8 bases and J 8 bases, with 19 bases left between them. This CDR3 has 14 amino acids. Germline V lookup: CDR1 MDHEN, CDR2 SYDVKM. The CDR3 protein is CASGDIGASDEQFF. Written as DNA, the CDR3 is TGTGCCAGCGGGGACATCGGGGCCTCTGATGAGCAGTTCTTC.

The rearrangement joins TRBV7-2 to TRBJ2-1; TRBD2 matches 13 bases. Germline V gene lookup returns CDR1 SGHTA and CDR2 FQGNSA. J lost 8 bases, V lost 8 bases, and 6 bases had no gene match. The CDR3 has 14 residues. The CDR3 region is CASATSGRAHEQFF. The CDR3 DNA reads TGTGCCAGCGCCACTAGCGGGAGGGCCCATGAGCAGTTCTTC.

As for this clonotype: A much more abundant neighbour one base away suggests this may be a read error. The chain links TRBV27 to TRBJ2-7; 11 bases are a match to TRBD2. In germline, CDR1 is MNHEY, CDR2 SMNVEV (reference sequence). CDR3 length equals 15 residues. Trimming at V came to 5 bases and at J to 5 bases, leaving 8 bases not matched to a gene. The CDR3 sequence: CASSLSLAGVNEQYF. In DNA, the CDR3 is TGTGCCAGCAGTCTCTCACTAGCGGGAGTTAACGAGCAGTACTTC.

This clonotype was found a few times. This CDR3 is CASSPTRDRAHEQYF. The CDR3 DNA is TGTGCCAGCAGCCCGACCCGGGACAGGGCCCACGAGCAGTACTTC. The V and J genes are TRBV7-9 and TRBJ2-7, with 9 bases aligning to TRBD1. Germline CDR1 and CDR2: SEHNR and FQNEAQ (reference sequence). J was trimmed by 5 bases and V by 5 bases; bases with no gene match: 10. The length of the CDR3 is 15 residues. Combining the CDR3 with reference TRBV7-9 and TRBJ2-7 gives the whole variable domain DTGVSQNPRHKITKRGQNVTFRCDPISEHNRLYWYRQTLGQGPEFLTYFQNEAQLEKSRLLSDRFSAERPKGSFSTLEIQRTEQGDSAMYLCASSPTRDRAHEQYFGPGTRLTVT.

The gene calls are TRBV9 and TRBJ1-2; D ambiguous. This CDR3 spans 15 amino acids. V lost 7 bases, J lost 7 bases, and 23 bases lay in between. Germline CDR1 is SGDLS and CDR2 is YYNGEE. CDR3: CASGLGMESMGGYTF. The CDR3 DNA reads as TGTGCCAGCGGCCTCGGAATGGAATCTATGGGTGGCTACACCTTC.

This clonotype was picked up a small number of times. The V call is TRBV10-1, the J call TRBJ2-1; D unclear. CDR1 and CDR2 from the germline V gene are WNHNN and SYGVQD (reference sequence). With 3 bases removed from V and 8 bases from J, the gap between germline ends came to 8 bases. The CDR3 is 12 residues long. CDR3 DNA: TGCGCCAGCAGTGATGGGTTCTATGAGCAGTTCTTC. Translated, it gives CASSDGFYEQFF.

This clonotype has a count of ten or more. The J gene is TRBJ1-2, the V gene TRBV12-3 or TRBV12-4, with TRBD1 identical over 10 bases. The CDR3 has 16 residues. Trimming at V came to 6 bases and at J to 3 bases, leaving 10 bases not matched to a gene. This CDR3 is CASSPDRGYPDYGYTF. CDR3 sequence (DNA): TGTGCCAGCAGCCCGGACAGGGGGTACCCGGACTATGGCTACACCTTC.

This clonotype occurred many times. The chain combines TRBV30 with TRBJ1-5, with 8 bases lining up with TRBD1. This CDR3 is built from 14 residues. The germline CDR1 and CDR2 sequences are GTSNPN and SVGIG (reference sequence). The junction had 8 bases not matched to a gene; V was cut back by 6 bases and J by 4 bases. The CDR3 protein is CACAGQGRNQPQHF. The CDR3 DNA follows: TGTGCCTGTGCCGGACAGGGCAGGAATCAGCCCCAGCATTTT.

In its sample, this clonotype was seen many times. The chain recombines TRBV6-1 with TRBJ2-1; D unclear. The length of the CDR3 is 15 residues. V was pared by 4 bases and J by 5 bases, with 15 bases between. Germline V gene data show CDR1 as MNHNS and CDR2 as SASEGT. CDR3 protein: CASSVDPLGNNEQFF. The CDR3 DNA reads as TGTGCCAGCAGTGTGGACCCTTTGGGGAACAATGAGCAGTTCTTC.

In this sample, this clonotype turned up many times. V gene TRBV20-1 combines with J gene TRBJ1-2; D is undetermined. The germline CDR1 and CDR2 sequences are DFQATT and SNEGSKA (reference sequence). The CDR3 totals 13 residues. V was cut by 3 bases and J by 3 bases, with 11 bases left in between. CDR3 in DNA: TGCAGTGCTAGTTCCCCCGGGGACTATGGCTACACCTTC. It translates to CSASSPGDYGYTF.

V and J are TRBV19 and TRBJ2-5, with D uncertain. The CDR3 length is 15 residues. Trimming took 0 bases from V and 4 from J, leaving 12 bases between them. Germline CDR1 LNHDA, CDR2 SQIVND (reference sequence). DNA of the CDR3: TGTGCCAGTAGTATAGATCTTGGGGTCCGAGAGACCCAGTACTTC. Amino acids: CASSIDLGVRETQYF.

In this sample, this clonotype turned up many times. The V and J genes are TRBV2 and TRBJ1-4, with 9 bases fitting TRBD1. CDR1 and CDR2 from the germline V gene are SNHLY and FYNNEI. The CDR3 contains 14 residues. V shed 7 bases, J shed 8 bases, and the junction held 8 bases outside the gene matches. CDR3 sequence reads: CASNLQGAGEKLFF. In DNA form, the CDR3 reads TGTGCCAGCAATTTACAGGGGGCTGGGGAAAAACTGTTTTTT.

Comment on this clonotype: This clone may be a read error of a much larger clone one base away. V gene TRBV27 combines with J gene TRBJ2-3; D gene unclear. Trimming stripped 6 bases from V and 6 bases from J, with 13 bases between. In germline, CDR1 is MNHEY, CDR2 SMNVEV (reference sequence). The CDR3 runs to 13 residues. The CDR3 sequence is CASSGPSSDTQYF. CDR3 coding DNA: TGTGCCAGCAGCGGACCTAGTTCTGATACGCAGTATTTT.

The table lists this clonotype with a count of one. The chain recombines TRBV4-1 with TRBJ2-2; 13 nucleotides align to TRBD2. CDR1 is MGHRA, CDR2 YSYEKL, per germline. The CDR3 is 17 amino acids. Trimming removed 4 bases from V and 2 bases from J; junction bases left unmatched: 4. CDR3 nucleotide sequence: TGCGCCAGCAGCCTACTAGCGGGAGGGCCTAACACCGGGGAGCTGTTTTTT. Its translation: CASSLLAGGPNTGELFF.

This clonotype has at least ten counts. The rearrangement links TRBV3-1 to TRBJ2-7; TRBD2 agrees at 7 bases. Germline assignment: CDR1 LGHDT and CDR2 YNNKEL (reference sequence). V lost 0 bases, J lost 2 bases, and 7 bases stayed unmatched. There are 16 residues in the CDR3. The CDR3 bases are TGTGCCAGCAGCCAAGATACGGGAGGAGTCCCCTACGAGCAGTACTTC. Translating it yields CASSQDTGGVPYEQYF.

Many counts were recorded for this clonotype. The chain couples TRBV9 to TRBJ2-3; D possibly corresponds to TRBD2 (6 bases). Trimming took 4 bases from V and 3 from J, leaving 12 bases between them. Germline-derived CDR1 and CDR2 are SGDLS and YYNGEE. There are 14 residues in the CDR3. CDR3 protein: CASSRMGGTDTQYF. CDR3 DNA: TGTGCCAGCAGCCGAATGGGGGGAACAGATACGCAGTATTTT.

This clonotype occurred many times. The chain uses TRBV30 and TRBJ1-2; D is perhaps TRBD1 (5 bases). Germline V lookup: CDR1 GTSNPN, CDR2 SVGIG (reference sequence). The CDR3 is 13 residues long. The V and J ends lost 5 bases and 2 bases respectively, with 12 bases between them. The CDR3 nucleotides read TGTGCCTGGGATCGCTGGGGCAACTATGGCTACACCTTC. Translated: CAWDRWGNYGYTF.

At least ten counts were recorded for this clonotype. The V call is TRBV18, the J call TRBJ2-5; D is perhaps TRBD1 (6 bases). Trimming took 5 bases from V and 2 from J, leaving 9 bases between them. The CDR3 has 13 amino acids. The germline gives CDR1 KGHSH, CDR2 LQKENI. The CDR3, as DNA: TGTGCCAGCTCATCAGGACAGCAAGAGACCCAGTACTTC. Amino acid sequence: CASSSGQQETQYF.

The chain uses TRBV7-6 and TRBJ2-7, with 11 bases that match TRBD1. This CDR3 is 18 amino acids long. J was trimmed by 2 bases and V by 6 bases; bases with no gene match: 15. Germline CDR1 SGHVS, CDR2 FNYEAQ. The CDR3 region is CASSPGTGGMPKPYEQYF. CDR3 nucleotides: TGTGCCAGCAGTCCCGGGACAGGGGGTATGCCGAAACCCTACGAGCAGTACTTC.

This clonotype was seen ten or more times. V usage is TRBV2 and J usage is TRBJ1-5, with TRBD1 matching 8 bases. This CDR3 comprises 13 residues. The germline V gene has CDR1 SNHLY and CDR2 FYNNEI. V shed 7 bases, J shed 7 bases, and the junction held 6 bases outside the gene matches. The chain's CDR3 is CASKDRGGQPQHF. CDR3 DNA: TGTGCCAGCAAAGACAGGGGCGGACAGCCCCAGCATTTT.

In this sample, this clonotype turned up a few times. The rearrangement joins TRBV6-1 to TRBJ1-5; D uncertain. V was pared by 3 bases and J by 7 bases, with 10 bases between. The CDR3 has 13 amino acids. The germline gives CDR1 MNHNS, CDR2 SASEGT. Here the CDR3 DNA reads TGTGCCAGCAGTGAGAGGGCCTCACAGCCCCAGCATTTT. Amino acids: CASSERASQPQHF.